The sequence of this T cell receptor (beta chain) was determined in a study of T cells of healthy individuals. CDR1 and CDR2 from the germline V gene are MNHEY and SVGAGI. V lost 5 bases and J 3 bases, leaving 11 bases between the germline ends. This CDR3 region has 14 residues. Each CDR3 protein is one row after TCRdb ran MiXCR on the 5' RACE reads. The sample gives approximately 52,000 distinct CDR3 sequences, roughly 14% of which show up once; 16% is in the top ten. The V and J genes are TRBV6-5 and TRBJ1-5; weak D call: TRBD1 (5 bases). The source of this sequence is a human donor in good health. Here the CDR3 DNA reads TGTGCCAGCAGTGCCACAGGTTTCAATCAGCCCCAGCATTTT. Translation gives CASSATGFNQPQHF.